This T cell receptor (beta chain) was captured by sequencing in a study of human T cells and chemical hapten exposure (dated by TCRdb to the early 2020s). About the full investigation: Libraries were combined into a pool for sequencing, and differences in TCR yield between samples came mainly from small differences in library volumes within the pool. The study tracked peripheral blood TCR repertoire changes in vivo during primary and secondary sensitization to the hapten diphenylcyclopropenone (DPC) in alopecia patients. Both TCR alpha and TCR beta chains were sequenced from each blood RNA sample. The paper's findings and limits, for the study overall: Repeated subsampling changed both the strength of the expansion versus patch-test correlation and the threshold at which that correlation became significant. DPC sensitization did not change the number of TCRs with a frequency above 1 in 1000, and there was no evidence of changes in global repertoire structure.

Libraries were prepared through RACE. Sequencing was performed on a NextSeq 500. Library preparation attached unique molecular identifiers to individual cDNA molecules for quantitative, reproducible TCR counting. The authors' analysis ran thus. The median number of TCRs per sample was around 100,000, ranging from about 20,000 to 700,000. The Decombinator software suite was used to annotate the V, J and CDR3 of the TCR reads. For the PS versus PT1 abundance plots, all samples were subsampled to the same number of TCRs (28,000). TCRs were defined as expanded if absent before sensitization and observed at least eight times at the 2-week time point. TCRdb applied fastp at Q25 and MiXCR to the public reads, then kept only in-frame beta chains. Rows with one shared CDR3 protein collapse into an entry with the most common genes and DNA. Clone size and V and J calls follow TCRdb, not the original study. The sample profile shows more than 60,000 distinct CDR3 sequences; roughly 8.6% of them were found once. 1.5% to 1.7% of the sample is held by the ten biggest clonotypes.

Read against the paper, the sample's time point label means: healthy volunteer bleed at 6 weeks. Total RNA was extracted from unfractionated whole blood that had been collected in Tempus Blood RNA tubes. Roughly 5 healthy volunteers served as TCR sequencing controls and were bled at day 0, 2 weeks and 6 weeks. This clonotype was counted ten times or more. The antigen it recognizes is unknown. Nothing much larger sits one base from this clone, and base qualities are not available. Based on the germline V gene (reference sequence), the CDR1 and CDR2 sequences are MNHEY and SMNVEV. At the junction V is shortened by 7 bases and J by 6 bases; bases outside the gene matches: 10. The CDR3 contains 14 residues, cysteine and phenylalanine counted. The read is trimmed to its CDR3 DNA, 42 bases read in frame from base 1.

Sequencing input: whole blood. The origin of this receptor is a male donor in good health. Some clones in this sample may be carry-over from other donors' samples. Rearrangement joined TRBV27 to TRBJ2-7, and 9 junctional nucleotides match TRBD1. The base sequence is TGTGCCAGCAAGCCGGGACAGGGAAGCGGCGAGCAGTACTTC. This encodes CASKPGQGSGEQYF.